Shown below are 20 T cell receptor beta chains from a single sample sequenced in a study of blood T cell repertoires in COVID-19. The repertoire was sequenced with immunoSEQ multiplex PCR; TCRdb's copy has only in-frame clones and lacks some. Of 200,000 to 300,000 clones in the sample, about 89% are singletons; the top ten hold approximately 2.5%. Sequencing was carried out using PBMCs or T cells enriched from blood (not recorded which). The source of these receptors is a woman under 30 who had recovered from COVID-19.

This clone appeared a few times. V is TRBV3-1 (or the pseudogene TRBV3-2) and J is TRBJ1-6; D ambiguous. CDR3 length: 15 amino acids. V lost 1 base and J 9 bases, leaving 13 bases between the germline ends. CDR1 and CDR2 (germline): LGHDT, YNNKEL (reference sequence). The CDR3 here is CASSQAAISGSPLHF. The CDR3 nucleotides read TGTGCCAGCAGCCAAGCGGCCATCTCGGGTTCACCCCTCCACTTT.

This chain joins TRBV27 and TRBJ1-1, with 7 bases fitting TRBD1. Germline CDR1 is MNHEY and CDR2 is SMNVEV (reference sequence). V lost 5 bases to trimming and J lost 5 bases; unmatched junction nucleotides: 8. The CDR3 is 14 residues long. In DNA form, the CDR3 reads TGTGCCAGCAGTCCCCCAGGGGGTTGGACTGAAGCTTTCTTT. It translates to CASSPPGGWTEAFF.

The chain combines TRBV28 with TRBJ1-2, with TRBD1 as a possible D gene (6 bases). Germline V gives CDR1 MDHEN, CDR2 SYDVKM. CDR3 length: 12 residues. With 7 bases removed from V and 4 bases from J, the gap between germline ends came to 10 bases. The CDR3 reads CASTQGAYGYTF. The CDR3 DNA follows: TGTGCCAGCACACAGGGCGCCTATGGCTACACCTTC.

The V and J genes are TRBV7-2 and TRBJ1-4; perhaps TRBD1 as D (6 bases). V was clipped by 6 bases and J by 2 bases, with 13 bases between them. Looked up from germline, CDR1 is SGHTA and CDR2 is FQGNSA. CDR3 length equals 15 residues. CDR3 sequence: CASRPGVKTNEKLFF. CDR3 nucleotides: TGTGCCAGCAGGCCAGGGGTGAAGACTAATGAAAAACTGTTTTTT.

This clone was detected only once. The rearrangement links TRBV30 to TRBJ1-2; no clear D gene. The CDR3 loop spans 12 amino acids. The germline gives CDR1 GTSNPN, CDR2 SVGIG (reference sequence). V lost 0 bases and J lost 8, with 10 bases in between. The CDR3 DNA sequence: TGTGCCTGGAGTGTCAACCGGGGAGGCTACACCTTC. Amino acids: CAWSVNRGGYTF. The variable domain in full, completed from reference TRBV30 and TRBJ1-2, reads SQTIHQWPATLVQPVGSPLSLECTVEGTSNPNLYWYRQAAGRGLQLLFYSVGIGQISSEVPQNLSASRPQDRQFILSSKKLLLSDSGFYLCAWSVNRGGYTFGSGTRLTVV.

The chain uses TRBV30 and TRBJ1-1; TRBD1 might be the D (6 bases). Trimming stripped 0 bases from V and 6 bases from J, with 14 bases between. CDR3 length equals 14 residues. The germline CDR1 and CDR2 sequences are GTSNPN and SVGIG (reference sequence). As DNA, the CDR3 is TGTGCCTGGAGTGTAAAAGGGGGGGTCGCTGAAGCTTTCTTT. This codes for CAWSVKGGVAEAFF.

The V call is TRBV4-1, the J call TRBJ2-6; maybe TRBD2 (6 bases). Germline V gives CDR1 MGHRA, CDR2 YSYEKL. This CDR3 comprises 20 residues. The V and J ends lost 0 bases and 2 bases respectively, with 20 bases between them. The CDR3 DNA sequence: TGCGCCAGCAGCCAAGATTCCTCCGGCCCGGGGACTCCTGGGGCCAACGTCCTGACTTTC. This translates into CASSQDSSGPGTPGANVLTF.

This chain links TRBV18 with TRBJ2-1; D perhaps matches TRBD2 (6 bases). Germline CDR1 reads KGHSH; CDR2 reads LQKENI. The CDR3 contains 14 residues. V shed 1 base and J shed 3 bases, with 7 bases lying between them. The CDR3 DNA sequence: TGTGCCAGCTCACCACGGCGGGACTACAATGAGCAGTTCTTC. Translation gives CASSPRRDYNEQFF.

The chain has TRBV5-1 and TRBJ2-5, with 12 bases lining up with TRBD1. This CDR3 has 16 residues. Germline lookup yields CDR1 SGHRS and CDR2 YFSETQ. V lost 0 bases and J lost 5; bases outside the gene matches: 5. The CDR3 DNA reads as TGCGCCAGCAGCTTGGAGGGGACAGGGGGCTGGGAGACCCAGTACTTC. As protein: CASSLEGTGGWETQYF.

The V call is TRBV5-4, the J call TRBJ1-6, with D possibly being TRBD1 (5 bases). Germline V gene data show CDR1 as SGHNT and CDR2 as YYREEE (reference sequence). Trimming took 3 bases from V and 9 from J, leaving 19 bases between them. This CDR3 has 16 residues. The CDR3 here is CASSSRQSDNRSPLHF. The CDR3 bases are TGTGCCAGCAGCTCTAGACAGTCGGATAATCGTTCACCCCTCCACTTT.

CDR3 loop: CASSLGQYYGYTF. Here the CDR3 DNA reads TGTGCCAGCAGCTTGGGCCAGTACTATGGCTACACCTTC. The chain joins TRBV7-2 to TRBJ1-2; D is undetermined. Deletions cut 3 bases from V and 3 bases from J, with 8 bases between. Germline CDR1 is SGHTA and CDR2 is FQGNSA. The CDR3 length is 13 residues.

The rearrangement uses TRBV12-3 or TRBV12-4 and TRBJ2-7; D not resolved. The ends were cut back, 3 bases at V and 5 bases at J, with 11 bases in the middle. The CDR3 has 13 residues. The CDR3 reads CASSFTPRDEQYF. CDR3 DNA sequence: TGTGCCAGCAGTTTCACTCCCCGGGACGAGCAGTACTTC.

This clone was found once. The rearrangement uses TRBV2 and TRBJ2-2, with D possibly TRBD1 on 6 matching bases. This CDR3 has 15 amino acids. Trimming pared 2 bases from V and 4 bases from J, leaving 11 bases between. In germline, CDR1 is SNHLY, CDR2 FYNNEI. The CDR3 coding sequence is TGTGCCAGCAGTGAAATCCCAGGGGCCACCGGGGAGCTGTTTTTT. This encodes CASSEIPGATGELFF.

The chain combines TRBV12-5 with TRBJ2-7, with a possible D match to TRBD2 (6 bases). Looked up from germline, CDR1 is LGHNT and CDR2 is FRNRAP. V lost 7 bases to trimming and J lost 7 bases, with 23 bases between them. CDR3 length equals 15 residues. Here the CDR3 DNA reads TGTGCTAGTGTGGGGGGTGACACCCCTGAGTCTGAGCAGTACTTC. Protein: CASVGGDTPESEQYF.

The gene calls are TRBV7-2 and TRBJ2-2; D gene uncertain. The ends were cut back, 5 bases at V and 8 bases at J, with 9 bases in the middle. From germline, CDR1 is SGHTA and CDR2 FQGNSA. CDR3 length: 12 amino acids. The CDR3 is CASSPLRGELFF. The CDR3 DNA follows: TGTGCCAGCAGCCCTCTGAGGGGGGAGCTGTTTTTT.

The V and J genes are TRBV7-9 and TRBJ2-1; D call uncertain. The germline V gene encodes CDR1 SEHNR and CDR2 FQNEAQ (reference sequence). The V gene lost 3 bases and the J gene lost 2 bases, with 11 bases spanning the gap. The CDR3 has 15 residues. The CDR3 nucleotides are TGTGCCAGCAGCTTTAATACAGTTCCCTACAATGAGCAGTTCTTC. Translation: CASSFNTVPYNEQFF.

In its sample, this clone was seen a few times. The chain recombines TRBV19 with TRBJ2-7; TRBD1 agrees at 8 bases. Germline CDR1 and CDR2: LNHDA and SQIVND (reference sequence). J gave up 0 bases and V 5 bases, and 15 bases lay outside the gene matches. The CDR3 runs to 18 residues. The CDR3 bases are TGTGCCAGTAGTCGCAACGGAGGGGGACAGGTTAGCTCCTACGAGCAGTACTTC. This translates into CASSRNGGGQVSSYEQYF. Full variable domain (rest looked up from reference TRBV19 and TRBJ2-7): DGGITQSPKYLFRKEGQNVTLSCEQNLNHDAMYWYRQDPGQGLRLIYYSQIVNDFQKGDIAEGYSVSREKKESFPLTVTSAQKNPTAFYLCASSRNGGGQVSSYEQYFGPGTRLTVT.

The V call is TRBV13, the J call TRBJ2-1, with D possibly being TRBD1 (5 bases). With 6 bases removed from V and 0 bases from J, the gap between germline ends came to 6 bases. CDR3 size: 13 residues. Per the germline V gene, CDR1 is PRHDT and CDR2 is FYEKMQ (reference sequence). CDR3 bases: TGTGCCAGCAGTGACAGCTCCTACAATGAGCAGTTCTTC. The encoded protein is CASSDSSYNEQFF.

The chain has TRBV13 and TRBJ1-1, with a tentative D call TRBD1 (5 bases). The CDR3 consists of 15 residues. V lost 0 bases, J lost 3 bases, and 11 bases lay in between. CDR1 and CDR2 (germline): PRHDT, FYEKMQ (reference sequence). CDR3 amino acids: CASSLGGGSHTEAFF. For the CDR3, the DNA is TGTGCCAGCAGCTTAGGGGGGGGTTCCCACACTGAAGCTTTCTTT.

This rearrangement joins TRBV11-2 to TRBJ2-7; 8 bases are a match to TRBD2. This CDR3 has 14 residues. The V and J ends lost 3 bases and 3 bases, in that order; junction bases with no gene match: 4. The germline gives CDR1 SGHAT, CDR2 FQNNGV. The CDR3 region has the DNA TGTGCCAGCAGCTTTGGAGCGGGGGACTACGAGCAGTACTTC. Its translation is CASSFGAGDYEQYF.